The entry below describes one T cell receptor (beta chain). Seattle patient enrollment occurred during active infection, with longitudinal follow-up thereafter. This specimen belongs to a study of blood T cell repertoires in COVID-19. The overall study: Samples representing acute and convalescent COVID-19 were sourced from the United States, Italy and Spain. Sample material is recorded as cDNA or gDNA derived from T cells, B-cell-depleted T cells, or PBMCs.

Per the original methods: For nucleated cells, counts were estimated from reference gene primer amplification. Generated by immunoSEQ multiplex PCR, the TCRdb table keeps only in-frame clones and is missing some. The V and J calls and clone size are taken from that table; D and trimming were inferred from the DNA. This table holds 150,000 to 200,000 clones, roughly 89% found once. The CDR3 has 10 amino acids. Germline V CDR1 and CDR2: SGHRS, YFSETQ. Deletions cut 4 bases from V and 5 bases from J, with 4 bases between. The sample was peripheral blood. The gene calls are TRBV5-1 and TRBJ2-7; D unclear. The sequence was collected from a woman between 65 and 79 years old with COVID-19, enrolled during active disease. The CDR3 coding sequence is TGCGCCAGCAGCGGCCACGAGCAGTACTTC. Its translation is CASSGHEQYF.